These T cell receptor beta chains were read from a single sample in a study of blood T cell repertoires in COVID-19. Sequenced by immunoSEQ multiplex PCR; TCRdb stores in-frame clones only, minus some. The sample yields some 450,000 clones, more than 70% seen once. Sequencing was carried out using peripheral blood. The receptors come from a woman between 45 and 60 years old with COVID-19, enrolled during active disease. CDR3s leave out the opening cysteine and the closing phenylalanine or tryptophan.

j_gene	v_gene	CDR3aa
TRBJ2-5	TRBV9	ASSVGTVQETQY
TRBJ1-2	TRBV9	ASSASTRETGSLYGYT
TRBJ2-7	TRBV30	AWGRSYEQY
TRBJ2-2	TRBV19	ASRKLLDRVVTGELF
TRBJ2-6	TRBV27	ASSLSSGSAKFGGYSGANVLT
TRBJ2-3	TRBV7-3	ASSPNAGAGSDTQY
TRBJ2-7	TRBV7-6	ASSLVDRGSSEQY
TRBJ2-1	TRBV5-1	ASSWRDEQF
TRBJ2-5	TRBV3-1/TRBV3-2	ASSQAPIGGELETQY
TRBJ2-5	TRBV5-1	ASSSRGRLETQY
TRBJ1-1	TRBV12-3/TRBV12-4	ASTSVGATEAF
TRBJ2-1	TRBV29-1	SVVGGWYNEQF
TRBJ1-1	TRBV5-1	ASSRTDAATEAF
TRBJ1-4	TRBV5-6	ASRFGGTGIEKLF
TRBJ1-6	TRBV9	ASSVGGDNSPLH
TRBJ1-1	TRBV6-6	ASSSTGESEAF
TRBJ1-2	TRBV5-1	ASSAATGSRGYT
TRBJ1-2	TRBV2	ASRFWDSGPGSYGYT
TRBJ2-7	TRBV4-2	ASSQTHPGQGPRAVVQY
TRBJ2-2	TRBV6-1	ASSEEGSGELF
TRBJ1-6	TRBV3-1/TRBV3-2	ASSLTGIGSLDSPLH
TRBJ1-2	TRBV28	ASSPDRDPANYGYT
TRBJ2-1	TRBV3-1/TRBV3-2	ASSQASGGAQEQF
TRBJ2-7	TRBV30	AWIRGTGSYEQY
TRBJ1-4	TRBV10-3	ATSREGTNEKLF
TRBJ1-3	TRBV30	AWREGGRNTIY
TRBJ2-5	TRBV10-1	ASSESRASGQETQY
TRBJ2-1	TRBV3-1/TRBV3-2	ASSQDGIAREQF
TRBJ1-1	TRBV2	ASSPRLNTEAF
TRBJ2-7	TRBV11-2	ASSLGSSPGYEQY
TRBJ1-2	TRBV5-6	ASSLAMGDGYT
TRBJ1-4	TRBV21-1	ASSKAGQPSNEKLF
TRBJ1-1	TRBV4-1	ASSLKLSTEGVGAF
TRBJ2-7	TRBV19	ASSSDGQGGTYEQY
TRBJ2-3	TRBV11-2	ASNPVGGTDTQY
TRBJ1-5	TRBV6-5	ASTTDRSLNQPQH
TRBJ2-6	TRBV28	ASSYGRSYSGANVLT
TRBJ2-7	TRBV6-2/TRBV6-3	ASSPPHGTGVSYEQY
TRBJ2-5	TRBV19	ASSMVGERGETQY
TRBJ1-2	TRBV2	ASSDLGERGGYT
TRBJ2-3	TRBV5-1	ASSLVGLAGTDTQY
TRBJ2-4	TRBV25-1	ASSAVTGGTLAKNIQY
TRBJ2-2	TRBV2	ASSEQAVSIGELF
TRBJ1-1	TRBV18	ASSSGTGGTTEAF
TRBJ2-7	TRBV28	ASRPQGTYEQY
TRBJ1-5	TRBV5-6	ASSTGTGGPNQPQH
TRBJ1-4	TRBV27	ASSLSLGLVGEKLF
TRBJ2-1	TRBV30	ARASGSYNEQF